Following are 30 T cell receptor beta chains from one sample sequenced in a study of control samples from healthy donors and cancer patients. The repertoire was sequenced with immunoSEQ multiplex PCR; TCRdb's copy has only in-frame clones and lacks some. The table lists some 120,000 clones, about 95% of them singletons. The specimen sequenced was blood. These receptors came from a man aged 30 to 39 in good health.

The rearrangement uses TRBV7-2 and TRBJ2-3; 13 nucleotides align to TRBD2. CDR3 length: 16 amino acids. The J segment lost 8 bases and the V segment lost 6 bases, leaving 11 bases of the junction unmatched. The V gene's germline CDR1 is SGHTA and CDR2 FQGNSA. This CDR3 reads CASRLGTSGAAGTQYF. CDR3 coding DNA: TGTGCCAGCAGGTTGGGGACTAGCGGGGCCGCCGGTACGCAGTATTTT.

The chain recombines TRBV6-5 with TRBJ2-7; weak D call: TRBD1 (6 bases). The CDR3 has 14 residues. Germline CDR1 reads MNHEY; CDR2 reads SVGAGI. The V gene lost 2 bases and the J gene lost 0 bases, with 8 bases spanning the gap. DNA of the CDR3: TGTGCCAGCAGTTACAACAGGGACTCCTACGAGCAGTACTTC. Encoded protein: CASSYNRDSYEQYF.

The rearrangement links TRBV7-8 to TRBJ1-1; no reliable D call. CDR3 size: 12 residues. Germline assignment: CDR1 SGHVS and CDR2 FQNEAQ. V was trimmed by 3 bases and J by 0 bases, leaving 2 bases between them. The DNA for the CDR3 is TGTGCCAGCAGCTTTCTGAACACTGAAGCTTTCTTT. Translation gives CASSFLNTEAFF.

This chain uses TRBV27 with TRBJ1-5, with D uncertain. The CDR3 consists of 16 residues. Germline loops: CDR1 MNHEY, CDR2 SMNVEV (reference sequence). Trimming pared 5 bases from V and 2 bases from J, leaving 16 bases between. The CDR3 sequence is CASSLYTPIGNQPQHF. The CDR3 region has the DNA TGTGCCAGCAGTCTTTACACCCCTATCGGCAATCAGCCCCAGCATTTT.

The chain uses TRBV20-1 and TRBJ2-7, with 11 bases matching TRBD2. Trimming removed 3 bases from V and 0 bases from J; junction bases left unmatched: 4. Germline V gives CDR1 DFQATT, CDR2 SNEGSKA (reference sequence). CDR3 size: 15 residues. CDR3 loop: CSASSGTSGSYEQYF. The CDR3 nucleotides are TGCAGTGCTAGTTCCGGGACTAGCGGCTCCTACGAGCAGTACTTC.

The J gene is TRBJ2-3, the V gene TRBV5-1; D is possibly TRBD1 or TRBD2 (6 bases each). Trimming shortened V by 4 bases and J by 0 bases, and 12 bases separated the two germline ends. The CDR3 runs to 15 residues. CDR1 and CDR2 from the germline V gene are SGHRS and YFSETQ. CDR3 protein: CASSVTGTSTDTQYF. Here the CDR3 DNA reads TGCGCCAGCAGCGTTACAGGGACTAGCACAGATACGCAGTATTTT. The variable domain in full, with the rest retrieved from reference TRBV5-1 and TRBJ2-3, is KAGVTQTPRYLIKTRGQQVTLSCSPISGHRSVSWYQQTPGQGLQFLFEYFSETQRNKGNFPGRFSGRQFSNSRSEMNVSTLELGDSALYLCASSVTGTSTDTQYFGPGTRLTVL.

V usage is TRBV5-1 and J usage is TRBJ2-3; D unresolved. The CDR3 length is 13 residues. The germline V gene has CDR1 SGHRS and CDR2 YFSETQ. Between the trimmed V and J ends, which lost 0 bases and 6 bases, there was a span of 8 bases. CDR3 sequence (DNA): TGCGCCAGCAGCTTGGTTCCCTTGGATACGCAGTATTTT. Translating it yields CASSLVPLDTQYF.

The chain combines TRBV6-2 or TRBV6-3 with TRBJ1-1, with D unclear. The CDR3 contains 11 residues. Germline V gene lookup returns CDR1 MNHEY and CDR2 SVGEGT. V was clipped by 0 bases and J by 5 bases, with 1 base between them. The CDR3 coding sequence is TGTGCCAGCAGTTACTCAACTGAAGCTTTCTTT. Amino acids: CASSYSTEAFF.

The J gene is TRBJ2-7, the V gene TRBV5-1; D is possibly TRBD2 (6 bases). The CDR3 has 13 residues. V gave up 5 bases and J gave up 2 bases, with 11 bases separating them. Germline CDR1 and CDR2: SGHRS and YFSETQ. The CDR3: CASRMGLAYEQYF. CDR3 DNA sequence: TGCGCCAGCAGAATGGGACTGGCCTACGAGCAGTACTTC.

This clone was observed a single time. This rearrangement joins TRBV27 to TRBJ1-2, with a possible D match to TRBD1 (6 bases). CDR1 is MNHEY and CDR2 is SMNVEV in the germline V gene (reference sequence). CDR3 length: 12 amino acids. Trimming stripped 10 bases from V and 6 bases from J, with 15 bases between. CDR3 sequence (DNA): TGTGCCACCCAGTCCAGGGGACATGGCTACACCTTC. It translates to CATQSRGHGYTF.

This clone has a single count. The CDR3 sequence: CASSLRRGETQYF. CDR3 bases: TGTGCCAGCAGTTTACGCCGAGGAGAGACCCAGTACTTC. J is TRBJ2-5 and V is TRBV27; D uncertain. The CDR3 length is 13 residues. V lost 2 bases and J lost 4, with 8 bases in between. Germline assignment: CDR1 MNHEY and CDR2 SMNVEV (reference sequence).

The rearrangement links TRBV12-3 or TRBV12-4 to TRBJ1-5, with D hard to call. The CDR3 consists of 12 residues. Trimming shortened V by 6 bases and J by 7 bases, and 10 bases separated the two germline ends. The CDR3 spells CASSDDEQPQHF. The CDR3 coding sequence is TGTGCCAGCAGCGACGATGAGCAGCCCCAGCATTTT.

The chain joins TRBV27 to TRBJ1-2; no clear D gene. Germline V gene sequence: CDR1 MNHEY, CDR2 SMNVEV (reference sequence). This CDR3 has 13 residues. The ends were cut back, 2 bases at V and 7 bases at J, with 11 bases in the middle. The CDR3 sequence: CASSLGGHSGYTF. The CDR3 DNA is TGTGCCAGCAGTTTAGGTGGTCACAGTGGCTACACCTTC.

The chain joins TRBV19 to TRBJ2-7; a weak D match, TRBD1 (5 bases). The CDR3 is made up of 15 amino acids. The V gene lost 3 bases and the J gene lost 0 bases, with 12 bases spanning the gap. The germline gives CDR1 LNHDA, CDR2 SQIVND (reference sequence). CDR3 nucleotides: TGTGCCAGTAGTATTCAAGGCAGGGCCTCCTACGAGCAGTACTTC. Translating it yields CASSIQGRASYEQYF.

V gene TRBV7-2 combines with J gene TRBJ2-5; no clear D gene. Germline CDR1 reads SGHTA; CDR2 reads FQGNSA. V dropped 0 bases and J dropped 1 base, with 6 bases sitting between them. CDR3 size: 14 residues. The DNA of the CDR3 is TGTGCCAGCAGCTTAGCGGGGTCCCAAGAGACCCAGTACTTC. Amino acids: CASSLAGSQETQYF.

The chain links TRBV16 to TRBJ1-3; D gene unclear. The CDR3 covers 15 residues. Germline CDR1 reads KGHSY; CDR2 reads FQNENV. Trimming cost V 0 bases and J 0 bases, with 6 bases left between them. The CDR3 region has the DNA TGTGCCAGCAGCCAATCAGGCAGCTCTGGAAACACCATATATTTT. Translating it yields CASSQSGSSGNTIYF.

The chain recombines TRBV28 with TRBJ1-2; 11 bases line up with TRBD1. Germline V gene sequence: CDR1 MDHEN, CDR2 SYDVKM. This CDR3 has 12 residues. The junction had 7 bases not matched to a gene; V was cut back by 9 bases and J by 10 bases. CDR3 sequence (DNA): TGTGCCAGTCGGGACAGGGGGTTTGCCTACACCTTC. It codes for CASRDRGFAYTF.

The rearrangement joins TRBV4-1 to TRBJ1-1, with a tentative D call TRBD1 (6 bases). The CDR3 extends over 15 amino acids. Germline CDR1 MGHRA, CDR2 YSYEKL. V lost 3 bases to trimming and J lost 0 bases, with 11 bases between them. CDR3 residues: CASSQVPGVNTEAFF. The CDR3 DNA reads TGCGCCAGCAGCCAGGTACCAGGGGTGAACACTGAAGCTTTCTTT.

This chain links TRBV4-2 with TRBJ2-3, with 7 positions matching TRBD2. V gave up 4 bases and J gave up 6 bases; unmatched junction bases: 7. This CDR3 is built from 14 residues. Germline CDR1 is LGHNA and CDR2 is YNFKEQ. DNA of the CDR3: TGTGCCAGCAGCCCCGGACTAGAAATGGATACGCAGTATTTT. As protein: CASSPGLEMDTQYF.

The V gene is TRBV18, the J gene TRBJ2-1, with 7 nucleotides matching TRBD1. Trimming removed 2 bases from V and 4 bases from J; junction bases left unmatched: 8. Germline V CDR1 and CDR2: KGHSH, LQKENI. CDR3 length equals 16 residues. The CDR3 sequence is CASSPLKGATYNEQFF. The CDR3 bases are TGTGCCAGCTCACCATTGAAGGGGGCTACGTACAATGAGCAGTTCTTC.

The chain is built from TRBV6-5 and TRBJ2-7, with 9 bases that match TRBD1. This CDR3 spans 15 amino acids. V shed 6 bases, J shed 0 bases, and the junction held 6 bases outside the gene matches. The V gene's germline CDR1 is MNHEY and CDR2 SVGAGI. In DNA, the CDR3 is TGTGCCAGCAGGACAGGGGGAAAAAGCTCCTACGAGCAGTACTTC. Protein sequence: CASRTGGKSSYEQYF.

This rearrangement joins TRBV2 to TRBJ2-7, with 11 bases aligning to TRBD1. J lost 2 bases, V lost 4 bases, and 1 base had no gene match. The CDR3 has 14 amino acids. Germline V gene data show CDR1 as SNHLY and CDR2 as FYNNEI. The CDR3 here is CASSVGQGAYEQYF. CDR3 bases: TGTGCCAGCAGTGTGGGACAGGGGGCCTACGAGCAGTACTTC.

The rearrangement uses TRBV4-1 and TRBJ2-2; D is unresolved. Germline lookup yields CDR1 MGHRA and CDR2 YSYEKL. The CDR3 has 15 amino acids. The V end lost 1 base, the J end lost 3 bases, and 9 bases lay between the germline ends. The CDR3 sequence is CASSQALADTGELFF. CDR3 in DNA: TGCGCCAGCAGCCAAGCTTTGGCCGACACCGGGGAGCTGTTTTTT.

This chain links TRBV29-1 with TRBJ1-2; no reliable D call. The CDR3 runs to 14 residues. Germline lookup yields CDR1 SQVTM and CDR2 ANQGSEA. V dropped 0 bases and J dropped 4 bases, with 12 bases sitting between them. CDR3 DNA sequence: TGCAGCGTTGAAGATCAGGAGGCCAGCTATGGCTACACCTTC. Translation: CSVEDQEASYGYTF.

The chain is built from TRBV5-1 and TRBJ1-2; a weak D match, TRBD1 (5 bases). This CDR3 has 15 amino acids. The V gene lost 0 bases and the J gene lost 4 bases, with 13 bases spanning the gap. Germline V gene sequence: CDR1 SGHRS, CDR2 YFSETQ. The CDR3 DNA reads TGCGCCAGCAGCTTGGCGCGGGACGGGTTCTATGGCTACACCTTC. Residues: CASSLARDGFYGYTF. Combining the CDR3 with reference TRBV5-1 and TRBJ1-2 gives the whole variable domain KAGVTQTPRYLIKTRGQQVTLSCSPISGHRSVSWYQQTPGQGLQFLFEYFSETQRNKGNFPGRFSGRQFSNSRSEMNVSTLELGDSALYLCASSLARDGFYGYTFGSGTRLTVV.

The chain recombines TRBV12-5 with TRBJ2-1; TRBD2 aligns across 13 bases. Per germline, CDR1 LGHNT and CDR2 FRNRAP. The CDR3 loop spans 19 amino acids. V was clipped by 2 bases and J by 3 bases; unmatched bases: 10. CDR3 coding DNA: TGTGCTAGTGGTTTGTACCGGTGGACTAGCGGGGGAGACTACAATGAGCAGTTCTTC. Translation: CASGLYRWTSGGDYNEQFF. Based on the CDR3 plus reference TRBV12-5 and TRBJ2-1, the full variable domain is DARVTQTPRHKVTEMGQEVTMRCQPILGHNTVFWYRQTMMQGLELLAYFRNRAPLDDSGMPKDRFSAEMPDATLATLKIQPSEPRDSAVYFCASGLYRWTSGGDYNEQFFGPGTRLTVL.

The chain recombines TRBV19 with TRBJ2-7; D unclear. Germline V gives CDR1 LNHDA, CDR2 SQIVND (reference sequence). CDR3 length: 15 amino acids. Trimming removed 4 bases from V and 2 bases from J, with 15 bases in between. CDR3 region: CASSTLVGDPYEQYF. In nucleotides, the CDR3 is TGTGCCAGTAGTACCCTCGTTGGGGATCCCTACGAGCAGTACTTC.

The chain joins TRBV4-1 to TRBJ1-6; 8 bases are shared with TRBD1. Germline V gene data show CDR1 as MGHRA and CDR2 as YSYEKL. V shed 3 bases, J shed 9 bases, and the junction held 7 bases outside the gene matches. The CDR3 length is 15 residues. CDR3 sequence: CASSQVDRGGSPLHF. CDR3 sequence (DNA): TGCGCCAGCAGCCAGGTTGACAGGGGAGGTTCACCCCTCCACTTT.

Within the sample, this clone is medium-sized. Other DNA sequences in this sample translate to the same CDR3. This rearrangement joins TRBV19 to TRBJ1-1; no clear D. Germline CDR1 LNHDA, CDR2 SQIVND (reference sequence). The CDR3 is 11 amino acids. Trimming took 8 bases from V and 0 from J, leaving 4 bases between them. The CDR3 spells CASDMNTEAFF. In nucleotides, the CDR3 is TGTGCCAGTGACATGAACACTGAAGCTTTCTTT.

This chain's CDR3 is CASSFTLETQYF. CDR3 DNA: TGTGCCAGCAGCTTCACACTCGAGACCCAGTACTTC. The J gene is TRBJ2-5, the V gene TRBV5-5, with D uncertain. The CDR3 covers 12 residues. With 2 bases removed from V and 5 bases from J, the gap between germline ends came to 7 bases. Germline CDR1 SGHKS, CDR2 YYEKEE (reference sequence).